This T cell receptor beta chain was found in a study of blood T cell repertoires in COVID-19. Overall study: Samples representing acute and convalescent COVID-19 were sourced from the United States, Italy and Spain.

Measured with immunoSEQ multiplex PCR; TCRdb has only the in-frame clones, and not every one. The sample lists 160,000 or so clones, 65% to 85% seen once, with around 14% in the top ten. The source is a woman older than 75 with acute or convalescent COVID-19. The sequenced sample consisted of peripheral blood.

As DNA, the CDR3 is TGTGCCAGCAGTAACACAGGGGATCGGAATGGCTACACCTTC. Protein: CASSNTGDRNGYTF. This chain joins TRBV27 and TRBJ1-2; 7 bases align to TRBD1. After removal of 5 bases from V and 6 bases from J, the junction contained 9 bases not matched to a gene. There are 14 residues in the CDR3. CDR1 is MNHEY, CDR2 SMNVEV, per germline (reference sequence).